A single sample is the source of the 31 T cell receptor beta chains below, sequenced in a study of blood T cell repertoires in COVID-19. Using immunoSEQ multiplex PCR, the repertoire was profiled, and TCRdb retains in-frame clones only, with some absent. The table records about 480,000 clones, more than 75% of them present only once. Sequencing used PBMCs or T cells enriched from blood (not recorded which). The receptor source for this set is a woman between 40 and 55 years old who had recovered from COVID-19.

The rearrangement uses TRBV2 and TRBJ2-3; 8 nucleotides align to TRBD2. With 6 bases clipped from V and 5 bases from J, the junction kept 16 bases outside the gene matches. Germline-derived CDR1 and CDR2 are SNHLY and FYNNEI. The CDR3 is 17 residues long. Here the CDR3 reads CASRAHTSGGGRDTQYF. CDR3 nucleotides: TGTGCCAGCAGAGCACACACTAGCGGAGGGGGTAGAGATACGCAGTATTTT.

The chain carries TRBV19 and TRBJ2-7; TRBD1 might be the D (5 bases). CDR1 LNHDA and CDR2 SQIVND come from the germline V gene (reference sequence). The CDR3 runs to 13 residues. Trimming left V 5 bases short and J 1 base short, with 9 bases between. The CDR3 nucleotides are TGTGCCAGTAGTTTTGGGGCTTCCTACGAGCAGTACTTC. Its protein product is CASSFGASYEQYF. The full variable domain, completed using reference TRBV19 and TRBJ2-7, is DGGITQSPKYLFRKEGQNVTLSCEQNLNHDAMYWYRQDPGQGLRLIYYSQIVNDFQKGDIAEGYSVSREKKESFPLTVTSAQKNPTAFYLCASSFGASYEQYFGPGTRLTVT.

This chain uses TRBV7-9 with TRBJ2-7, with 7 bases identical to TRBD1. The germline gives CDR1 SEHNR, CDR2 FQNEAQ (reference sequence). Trimming took 3 bases from V and 2 from J; bases not matched to a gene: 1. The CDR3 has 13 amino acids. This CDR3 reads CASSFQGAYEQYF. Written as DNA, the CDR3 is TGTGCCAGCAGCTTTCAGGGGGCCTACGAGCAGTACTTC.

Remarks on this clone: The junction shows a germline mismatch at one end, possibly a read error. V gene TRBV7-2 combines with J gene TRBJ2-2; no firm D call. In germline, CDR1 is SGHTA, CDR2 FQGNSA. The CDR3 sequence is 13 residues long. This chain's CDR3 is CASILGDTGELFF. The CDR3 region has the DNA TGTGCCAGCATCCTGGGCGACACAGGGGAGCTGTTTTTT.

The chain couples TRBV5-4 to TRBJ2-7, with 14 bases lining up with TRBD2. CDR1 and CDR2 from the germline V gene are SGHNT and YYREEE (reference sequence). The ends lost 4 bases at V and 5 bases at J; junction bases unmatched: 5. The CDR3 spans 15 residues. The CDR3 coding sequence is TGTGCCAGCAGCCCCGGGACTAGCGGGAGAAACGAGCAGTACTTC. This sequence encodes CASSPGTSGRNEQYF.

The genes are TRBV6-5 and TRBJ2-7; 12 bases align to TRBD1. V was pared by 6 bases and J by 10 bases, with 10 bases of the junction left unmatched. The CDR3 is 14 residues long. The germline V gene has CDR1 MNHEY and CDR2 SVGAGI. CDR3 amino acids: CASRRTGTGGRQYF. The DNA for the CDR3 is TGTGCCAGCAGAAGGACCGGGACAGGGGGCCGTCAGTACTTC.

CDR3 residues: CASSQDGPGLAGEQYF. The CDR3, as DNA: TGTGCCAGCAGCCAAGATGGTCCGGGACTAGCGGGCGAGCAGTACTTC. The rearrangement uses TRBV3-1 (or the pseudogene TRBV3-2) and TRBJ2-7; the match to TRBD2 covers 12 bases. Germline values: CDR1 LGHDT, CDR2 YNNKEL (reference sequence). V lost 0 bases and J lost 6; bases outside the gene matches: 6. The CDR3 is 16 residues long.

The chain is built from TRBV27 and TRBJ1-2; the match to TRBD1 covers 9 bases. The CDR3 runs to 17 residues. V trimming: 0 bases; J trimming: 3 bases; junction bases outside the gene matches: 8. CDR1 is MNHEY, CDR2 SMNVEV, per germline (reference sequence). The CDR3, as DNA: TGTGCCAGCAGTTTATCCCCCACAGGGGGCGATTACTATGGCTACACCTTC. Its translation: CASSLSPTGGDYYGYTF.

The gene calls are TRBV7-9 and TRBJ2-7; possibly TRBD1 for D (6 bases). CDR1 SEHNR and CDR2 FQNEAQ come from the germline V gene (reference sequence). The CDR3 runs to 12 residues. V lost 5 bases and J 11 bases, leaving 16 bases between the germline ends. The chain's CDR3 is CASSTGTFGEYF. CDR3 DNA: TGTGCCAGCAGCACCGGGACATTTGGGGAGTACTTC.

The chain carries TRBV7-8 and TRBJ1-2, with 9 bases identical to TRBD1. The ends lost 5 bases at V and 5 bases at J; junction bases unmatched: 21. The CDR3 is 19 amino acids. Germline V CDR1 and CDR2: SGHVS, FQNEAQ. The CDR3 protein is CASSHLPQLQGALSYGYTF. The DNA of the CDR3 is TGTGCCAGCAGCCACCTACCTCAATTACAGGGGGCGCTTAGTTATGGCTACACCTTC. The full variable domain, completed using reference TRBV7-8 and TRBJ1-2, is GAGVSQSPRYKVAKRGQDVALRCDPISGHVSLFWYQQALGQGPEFLTYFQNEAQLDKSGLPSDRFFAERPEGSVSTLKIQRTQQEDSAVYLCASSHLPQLQGALSYGYTFGSGTRLTVV.

The chain carries TRBV30 and TRBJ1-2; D call uncertain. Trimming shortened V by 0 bases and J by 3 bases, and 5 bases separated the two germline ends. This CDR3 is 12 amino acids long. Germline CDR1 and CDR2: GTSNPN and SVGIG (reference sequence). DNA for the CDR3: TGTGCCTGGAGTGTAACAGACTATGGCTACACCTTC. Protein product: CAWSVTDYGYTF.

The CDR3 loop reads CASSLAQALLETQYF. In DNA, the CDR3 is TGCGCCAGCAGCTTGGCCCAGGCACTCCTAGAGACCCAGTACTTC. The rearrangement joins TRBV5-1 to TRBJ2-5; D remains unclear. The CDR3 extends over 15 amino acids. Trimming shortened V by 0 bases and J by 4 bases, and 13 bases separated the two germline ends. From germline, CDR1 is SGHRS and CDR2 YFSETQ.

This chain uses TRBV4-1 with TRBJ1-5; 11 positions agree with TRBD1. The germline gives CDR1 MGHRA, CDR2 YSYEKL. This CDR3 comprises 15 residues. The ends lost 1 base at V and 6 bases at J; junction bases unmatched: 2. The CDR3 reads CASSQGDRGTQPQHF. Here the CDR3 DNA reads TGCGCCAGCAGCCAAGGGGACAGGGGGACTCAGCCCCAGCATTTT.

The rearrangement links TRBV6-5 to TRBJ1-5; 10 bases align to TRBD1. CDR1 and CDR2 from the germline V gene are MNHEY and SVGAGI. Trimming removed 6 bases from V and 4 bases from J; junction bases left unmatched: 6. The length of the CDR3 is 15 residues. Here the CDR3 reads CASRPGTGANQPQHF. The CDR3 nucleotides read TGTGCCAGCAGACCCGGGACAGGGGCGAATCAGCCCCAGCATTTT.

In its sample, this clone was seen a few times. V gene TRBV6-2 or TRBV6-3 combines with J gene TRBJ1-1; D remains unclear. V lost 4 bases and J 7 bases, leaving 13 bases between the germline ends. CDR3 length: 13 residues. CDR1 is MNHEY, CDR2 SVGEGT, per germline. CDR3 in DNA: TGTGCCAGCAGTTCAGTTAGAAGCGTTGAAGCTTTCTTT. Its protein is CASSSVRSVEAFF.

This chain uses TRBV5-1 with TRBJ2-2, with D perhaps matching TRBD1 (5 bases). There are 14 residues in the CDR3. Germline V lookup: CDR1 SGHRS, CDR2 YFSETQ. V shed 4 bases and J shed 1 base, with 8 bases lying between them. CDR3 nucleotide sequence: TGCGCCAGCAGCAGTCAGGGGAACACCGGGGAGCTGTTTTTT. It translates to CASSSQGNTGELFF.

In this sample, this clone turned up a few times. This rearrangement joins TRBV29-1 to TRBJ1-3; no clear D. V was shortened by 2 bases and J by 2 bases, with 7 bases between the two germline ends. Germline CDR1 SQVTM, CDR2 ANQGSEA. The CDR3 is 13 amino acids. The CDR3 bases are TGCAGCGTTGAACACAGAGCTGGAAACACCATATATTTT. Amino acids: CSVEHRAGNTIYF.

The gene calls are TRBV14 and TRBJ1-3; tentative D call: TRBD1 (5 bases). The CDR3 contains 15 residues. Per germline, CDR1 SGHDN and CDR2 FVKESK. V was trimmed by 4 bases and J by 2 bases, leaving 12 bases between them. The chain's CDR3 is CASSLNGGTGNTIYF. CDR3 in DNA: TGTGCCAGCAGCCTCAATGGGGGGACTGGAAACACCATATATTTT.

The chain joins TRBV18 to TRBJ2-7, with a tentative D call TRBD1 (6 bases). The CDR3 has 14 amino acids. CDR1 and CDR2 from the germline V gene are KGHSH and LQKENI. Trimming shortened V by 0 bases and J by 3 bases, and 9 bases separated the two germline ends. The CDR3 here is CASSPPYRVYEQYF. CDR3 DNA sequence: TGTGCCAGCTCACCACCGTACAGGGTCTACGAGCAGTACTTC. The variable domain in full, with the rest retrieved from reference TRBV18 and TRBJ2-7, is NAGVMQNPRHLVRRRGQEARLRCSPMKGHSHVYWYRQLPEEGLKFMVYLQKENIIDESGMPKERFSAEFPKEGPSILRIQQVVRGDSAAYFCASSPPYRVYEQYFGPGTRLTVT.

This chain joins TRBV7-2 and TRBJ1-2; D perhaps matches TRBD1 (6 bases). V lost 0 bases and J 8 bases, leaving 16 bases between the germline ends. CDR3 length: 15 residues. Germline CDR1 and CDR2: SGHTA and FQGNSA. The CDR3 here is CASSLALRQAKGYTF. The CDR3 region has the DNA TGTGCCAGCAGCTTAGCGCTGCGACAGGCAAAGGGCTACACCTTC.

The chain is built from TRBV7-2 and TRBJ2-7; the match to TRBD2 covers 8 bases. With 5 bases clipped from V and 2 bases from J, the junction kept 11 bases outside the gene matches. The CDR3 totals 16 residues. From germline, CDR1 is SGHTA and CDR2 FQGNSA. The CDR3 loop is CASSGGSGNYPYEQYF. The CDR3 DNA sequence: TGTGCCAGCAGCGGTGGTAGCGGGAACTATCCCTACGAGCAGTACTTC.

This clone was observed a handful of times. The chain joins TRBV4-3 to TRBJ2-2; 7 nucleotides match TRBD1. This CDR3 spans 15 amino acids. Germline trimming cut 3 bases from V and 4 bases from J; bases unmatched to any gene: 5. Germline V CDR1 and CDR2: LGHNA, YSLEER. CDR3 DNA: TGCGCCAGCAGCCACACGGGACAGCTCACCGGGGAGCTGTTTTTT. This sequence encodes CASSHTGQLTGELFF.

The genes are TRBV11-2 and TRBJ1-5; D gene uncertain. CDR1 is SGHAT, CDR2 FQNNGV, per germline. The CDR3 has 14 amino acids. V lost 3 bases, J lost 0 bases, and 6 bases lay in between. The CDR3 loop is CASSLGDSNQPQHF. Written as DNA, the CDR3 is TGTGCCAGCAGCTTGGGAGATAGCAATCAGCCCCAGCATTTT. Combining the CDR3 with reference TRBV11-2 and TRBJ1-5 gives the whole variable domain EAGVAQSPRYKIIEKRQSVAFWCNPISGHATLYWYQQILGQGPKLLIQFQNNGVVDDSQLPKDRFSAERLKGVDSTLKIQPAKLEDSAVYLCASSLGDSNQPQHFGDGTRLSIL.

J is TRBJ2-7 and V is TRBV11-2; 9 bases line up with TRBD2. Germline CDR1 and CDR2: SGHAT and FQNNGV. V was clipped by 3 bases and J by 2 bases; unmatched bases: 14. The CDR3 contains 18 residues. The CDR3 loop reads CASSFFPGTSLLTYEQYF. The CDR3 DNA reads TGTGCCAGCAGCTTCTTCCCCGGGACTAGCCTTCTGACCTACGAGCAGTACTTC.

V gene TRBV11-3 combines with J gene TRBJ1-1; D possibly corresponds to TRBD1 (5 bases). V was pared by 5 bases and J by 1 base, with 11 bases between. This CDR3 is built from 14 residues. Germline lookup yields CDR1 SGHNT and CDR2 YENEEA. The CDR3 loop is CASSPGRENTEAFF. The CDR3 DNA is TGTGCCAGCAGCCCAGGGAGGGAGAACACTGAAGCTTTCTTT.

This chain uses TRBV5-5 with TRBJ2-7, with 8 bases identical to TRBD1. CDR3 size: 15 residues. J gave up 5 bases and V 0 bases, and 7 bases lay outside the gene matches. Germline assignment: CDR1 SGHKS and CDR2 YYEKEE (reference sequence). CDR3 in DNA: TGTGCCAGCAGCTTGGATGGGGACAGGACCGACGAGCAGTACTTC. It translates to CASSLDGDRTDEQYF.

The chain combines TRBV27 with TRBJ2-1; the D gene is possibly TRBD2 (5 bases). From germline, CDR1 is MNHEY and CDR2 SMNVEV (reference sequence). With 7 bases removed from V and 3 bases from J, the gap between germline ends came to 13 bases. The CDR3 has 14 amino acids. Here the CDR3 reads CASTFAGYYNEQFF. Here the CDR3 DNA reads TGTGCCAGCACCTTCGCGGGTTACTACAATGAGCAGTTCTTC.

This chain joins TRBV19 and TRBJ1-5; 8 bases align to TRBD1. Per the germline V gene, CDR1 is LNHDA and CDR2 is SQIVND (reference sequence). This CDR3 is built from 15 residues. V shed 3 bases, J shed 5 bases, and the junction held 6 bases outside the gene matches. In DNA, the CDR3 is TGTGCCAGTAGTATCCAGGGGGCGCGGGATCAGCCCCAGCATTTT. Protein: CASSIQGARDQPQHF.

The chain is built from TRBV12-3 or TRBV12-4 and TRBJ1-2; 8 bases agree with TRBD1. Trimming took 4 bases from V and 11 from J; bases not matched to a gene: 9. This CDR3 region has 13 residues. CDR3 in DNA: TGTGCCAGCAGTTCAGGACAGGGTTTCGGGTACACCTTC. Protein: CASSSGQGFGYTF.

The chain carries TRBV19 and TRBJ1-3; no firm D call. Germline V gene data show CDR1 as LNHDA and CDR2 as SQIVND (reference sequence). The CDR3 is 14 amino acids. With 3 bases removed from V and 6 bases from J, the gap between germline ends came to 12 bases. Written as DNA, the CDR3 is TGTGCCAGTAGTATTGGAGCAGAGGTAAACACCATATATTTT. Its translation is CASSIGAEVNTIYF.

The rearrangement uses TRBV4-1 and TRBJ1-2; D is possibly TRBD1 (5 bases). In germline, CDR1 is MGHRA, CDR2 YSYEKL. The length of the CDR3 is 15 residues. V lost 1 base, J lost 1 base, and 10 bases lay in between. CDR3 DNA sequence: TGCGCCAGCAGCCAAGCTCCGGGGGATAACTATGGCTACACCTTC. Encoded protein: CASSQAPGDNYGYTF.